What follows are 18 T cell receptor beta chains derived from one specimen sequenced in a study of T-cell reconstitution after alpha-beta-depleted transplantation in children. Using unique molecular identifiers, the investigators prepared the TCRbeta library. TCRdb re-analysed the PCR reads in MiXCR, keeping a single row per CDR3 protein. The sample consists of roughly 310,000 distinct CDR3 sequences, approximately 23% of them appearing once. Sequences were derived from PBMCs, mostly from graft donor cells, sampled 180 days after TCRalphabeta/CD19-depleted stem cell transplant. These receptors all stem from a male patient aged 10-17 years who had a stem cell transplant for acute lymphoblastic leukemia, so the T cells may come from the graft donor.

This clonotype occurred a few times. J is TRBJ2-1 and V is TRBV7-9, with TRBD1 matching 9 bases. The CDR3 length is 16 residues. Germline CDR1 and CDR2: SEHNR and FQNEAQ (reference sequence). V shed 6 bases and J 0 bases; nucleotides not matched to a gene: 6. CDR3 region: CASRRQGEGSYNEQFF. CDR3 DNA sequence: TGTGCCAGCAGAAGACAGGGGGAGGGCTCCTACAATGAGCAGTTCTTC. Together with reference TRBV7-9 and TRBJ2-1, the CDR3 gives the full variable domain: DTGVSQNPRHKITKRGQNVTFRCDPISEHNRLYWYRQTLGQGPEFLTYFQNEAQLEKSRLLSDRFSAERPKGSFSTLEIQRTEQGDSAMYLCASRRQGEGSYNEQFFGPGTRLTVL.

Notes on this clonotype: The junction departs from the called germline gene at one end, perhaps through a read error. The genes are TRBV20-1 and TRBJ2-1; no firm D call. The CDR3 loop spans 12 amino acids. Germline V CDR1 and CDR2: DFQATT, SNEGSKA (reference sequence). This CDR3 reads CSASPRFNKQFF. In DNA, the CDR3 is TGCAGTGCTAGTCCCCGATTCAATAAGCAGTTCTTC.

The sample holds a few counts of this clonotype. The CDR3 spells CASSWDSPDTQYF. The CDR3 DNA reads as TGTGCCAGCAGCTGGGACAGCCCAGATACGCAGTATTTT. The rearrangement uses TRBV5-6 and TRBJ2-3; 7 bases agree with TRBD1. V dropped 3 bases and J dropped 4; count of bases not matched to a gene: 2. This CDR3 is 13 amino acids long. Germline loops: CDR1 SGHDT, CDR2 YYEEEE.

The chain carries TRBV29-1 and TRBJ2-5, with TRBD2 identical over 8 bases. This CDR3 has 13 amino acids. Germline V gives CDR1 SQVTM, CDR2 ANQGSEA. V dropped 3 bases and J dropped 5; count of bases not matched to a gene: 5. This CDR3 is CSVDPAGVETQYF. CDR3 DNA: TGCAGCGTTGATCCAGCGGGAGTCGAGACCCAGTACTTC.

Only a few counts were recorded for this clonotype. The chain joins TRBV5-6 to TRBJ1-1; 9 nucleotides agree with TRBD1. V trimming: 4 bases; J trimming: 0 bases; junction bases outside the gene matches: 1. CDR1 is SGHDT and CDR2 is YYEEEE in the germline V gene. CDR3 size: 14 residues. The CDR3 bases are TGTGCCAGCAGCCGACAGGGGGTGAACACTGAAGCTTTCTTT. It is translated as CASSRQGVNTEAFF. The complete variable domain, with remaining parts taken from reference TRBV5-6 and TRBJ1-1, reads DAGVTQSPTHLIKTRGQQVTLRCSPKSGHDTVSWYQQALGQGPQFIFQYYEEEERQRGNFPDRFSGHQFPNYSSELNVNALLLGDSALYLCASSRQGVNTEAFFGQGTRLTVV.

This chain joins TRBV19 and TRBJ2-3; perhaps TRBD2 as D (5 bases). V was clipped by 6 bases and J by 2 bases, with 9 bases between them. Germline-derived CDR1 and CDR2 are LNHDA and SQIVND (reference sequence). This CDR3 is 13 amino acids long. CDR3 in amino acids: CASRPTNTDTQYF. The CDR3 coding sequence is TGTGCCAGTAGACCGACTAACACAGATACGCAGTATTTT.

The CDR3 loop reads CVSSKRYEQFF. The DNA of the CDR3 is TGTGTCAGCAGCAAAAGGTATGAGCAGTTCTTC. This sequence joins TRBV21-1 and TRBJ2-1. TRBV21-1 is a pseudogene locus. The CDR3 extends over 11 amino acids.

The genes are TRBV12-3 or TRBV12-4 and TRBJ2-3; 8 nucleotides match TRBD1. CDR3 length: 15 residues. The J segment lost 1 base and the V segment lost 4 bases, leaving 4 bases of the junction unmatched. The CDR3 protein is CASSSRGQGTDTQYF. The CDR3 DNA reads TGTGCCAGCAGTTCCCGGGGACAGGGCACAGATACGCAGTATTTT.

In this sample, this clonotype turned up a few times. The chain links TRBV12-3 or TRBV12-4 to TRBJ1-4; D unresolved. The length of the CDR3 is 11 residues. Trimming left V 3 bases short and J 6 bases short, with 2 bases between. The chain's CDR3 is CASSLYEKLFF. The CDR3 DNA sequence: TGTGCCAGCAGTTTGTATGAAAAACTGTTTTTT.

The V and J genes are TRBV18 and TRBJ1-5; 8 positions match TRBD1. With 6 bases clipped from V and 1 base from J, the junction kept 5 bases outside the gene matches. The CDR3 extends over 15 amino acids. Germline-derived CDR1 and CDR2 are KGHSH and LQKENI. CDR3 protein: CASSPDRVSNQPQHF. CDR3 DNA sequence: TGTGCCAGCTCCCCGGACAGGGTAAGCAATCAGCCCCAGCATTTT. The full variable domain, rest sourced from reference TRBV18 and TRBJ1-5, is NAGVMQNPRHLVRRRGQEARLRCSPMKGHSHVYWYRQLPEEGLKFMVYLQKENIIDESGMPKERFSAEFPKEGPSILRIQQVVRGDSAAYFCASSPDRVSNQPQHFGDGTRLSIL.

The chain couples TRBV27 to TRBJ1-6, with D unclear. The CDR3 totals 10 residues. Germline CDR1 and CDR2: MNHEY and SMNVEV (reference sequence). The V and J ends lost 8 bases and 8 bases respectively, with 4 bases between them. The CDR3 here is CASGHSPLHF. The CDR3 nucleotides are TGTGCCAGCGGTCATTCACCCCTCCACTTT.

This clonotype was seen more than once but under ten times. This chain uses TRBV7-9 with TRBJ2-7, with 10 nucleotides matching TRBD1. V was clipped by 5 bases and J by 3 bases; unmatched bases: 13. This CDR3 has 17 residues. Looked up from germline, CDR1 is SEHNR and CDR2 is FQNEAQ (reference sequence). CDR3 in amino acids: CASSLPPGQGPYYEQYF. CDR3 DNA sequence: TGTGCCAGCAGCCTCCCCCCGGGACAGGGGCCGTACTACGAGCAGTACTTC. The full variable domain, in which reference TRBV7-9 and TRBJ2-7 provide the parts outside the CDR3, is DTGVSQNPRHKITKRGQNVTFRCDPISEHNRLYWYRQTLGQGPEFLTYFQNEAQLEKSRLLSDRFSAERPKGSFSTLEIQRTEQGDSAMYLCASSLPPGQGPYYEQYFGPGTRLTVT.

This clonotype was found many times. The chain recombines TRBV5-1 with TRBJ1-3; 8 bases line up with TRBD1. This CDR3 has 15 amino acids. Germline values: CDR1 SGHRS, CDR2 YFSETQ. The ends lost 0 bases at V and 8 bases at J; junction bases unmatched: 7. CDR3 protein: CASSLASQGADTIYF. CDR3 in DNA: TGCGCCAGCAGCTTGGCCAGCCAGGGGGCTGACACCATATATTTT.

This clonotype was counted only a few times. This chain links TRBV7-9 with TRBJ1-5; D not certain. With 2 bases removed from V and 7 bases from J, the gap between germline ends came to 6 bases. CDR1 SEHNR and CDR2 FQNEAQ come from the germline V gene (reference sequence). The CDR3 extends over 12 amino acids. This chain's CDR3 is CASSLSIQPQHF. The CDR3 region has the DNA TGTGCCAGCAGCTTATCCATCCAGCCCCAGCATTTT.

CDR3 sequence (DNA): TGTGCCAGCAGCCGGTCCGTCGGACTAGGCGTTCGATTGCAGTATTTT. It specifies CASSRSVGLGVRLQYF. The chain uses TRBV3-1 and TRBJ2-3, with TRBD2 identical over 7 bases. This CDR3 comprises 16 residues. The germline CDR1 and CDR2 sequences are LGHDT and YNNKEL (reference sequence). V lost 4 bases to trimming and J lost 11 bases; unmatched junction nucleotides: 18.

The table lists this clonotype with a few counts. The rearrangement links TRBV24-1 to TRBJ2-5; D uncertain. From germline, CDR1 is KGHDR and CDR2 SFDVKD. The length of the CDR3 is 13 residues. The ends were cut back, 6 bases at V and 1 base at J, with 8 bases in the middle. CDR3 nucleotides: TGTGCCACCAGTAATAGGGCCCAAGAGACCCAGTACTTC. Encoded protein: CATSNRAQETQYF.

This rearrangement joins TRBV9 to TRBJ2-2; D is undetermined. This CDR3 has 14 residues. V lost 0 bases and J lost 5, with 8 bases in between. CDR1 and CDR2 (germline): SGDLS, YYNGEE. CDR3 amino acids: CASSVGGFTGELFF. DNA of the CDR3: TGTGCCAGCAGCGTAGGAGGTTTTACCGGGGAGCTGTTTTTT.

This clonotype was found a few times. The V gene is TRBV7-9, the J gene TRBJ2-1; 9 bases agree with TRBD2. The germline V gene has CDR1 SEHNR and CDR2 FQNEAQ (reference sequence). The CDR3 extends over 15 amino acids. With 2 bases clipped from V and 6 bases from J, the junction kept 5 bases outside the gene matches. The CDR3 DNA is TGTGCCAGCAGCTTATCGGGACTAGCAAGCAATGAGCAGTTCTTC. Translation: CASSLSGLASNEQFF.